Sequencing of this T cell receptor (beta chain) was carried out in a study of cytomegalovirus exposure and HLA in healthy donors. Study-level results: Later, an analysis showed that TCR beta chains associated with HLA were more clonally expanded than others that were equally common.

Germline V gene sequence: CDR1 MNHEY, CDR2 SVGAGI. The V gene end was trimmed by 0 bases and the J gene end by 12 bases; junction bases not matched to a gene: 1. CDR3 length: 12 amino acids. Concerning this clone itself: The antigen remains unidentified.

Each of the donors was a healthy bone marrow donor. Researchers ran the PCR with 60 Vbeta and 13 Jbeta primers. Measured with immunoSEQ multiplex PCR; TCRdb has only the in-frame clones, and not every one. The sample has 100,000 to 140,000 clones; 65% to 80% are singletons. The rearrangement links TRBV6-5 to TRBJ2-1, with 8 bases aligning to TRBD2. The sample consisted of PBMCs. This clonotype was sampled from a male donor in good health and CMV-seronegative. CDR3 sequence: CASSYSSGGQFF. Here the CDR3 DNA reads TGTGCCAGCAGTTACTCGAGCGGGGGGCAGTTCTTC.